This T cell receptor (beta chain) appears in the sequencing data of a study of identifying expanded T cells in peripheral blood. Broader study findings: Over two and four weeks, about 15 and 19 clones changed, versus 1.2 between replicates.

The germline gives CDR1 SGHDT, CDR2 YYEEEE. Trimming removed 0 bases from V and 8 bases from J, with 14 bases in between. The CDR3 runs to 14 residues. Collection occurred without any documented infections or immune events in donors. On this clone: What it recognizes is unknown.

TCRdb keeps only in-frame clones here, not all; method: immunoSEQ multiplex PCR. The sample records around 100,000 clones, around 90% being singletons. The V gene is TRBV5-6, the J gene TRBJ1-2; D is perhaps TRBD1 (5 bases). The clonotype was recovered from a person aged 18-69 years in good health. Sequencing was carried out using blood. The chain's CDR3 is CASSLAGHVRGYTF. The CDR3 DNA reads as TGTGCCAGCAGCTTGGCAGGGCATGTACGGGGCTACACCTTC.